This T cell receptor beta chain was obtained from a study of blood T cell repertoires in COVID-19. Study context: Sites across the United States, Italy and Spain contributed samples from acute and convalescent COVID-19. From T cells, B-cell-depleted T cells, or PBMCs came the material, which was cDNA or gDNA.

Comments on this clone: The CDR3 does not close with the conserved phenylalanine or tryptophan, likely indicating a read error. It is unclear where the CDR3 begins or ends on the DNA, so no DNA is shown, and the CDR3 is as TCRdb lists it.

Including both end residues, the CDR3 is 12 amino acids long. The method was immunoSEQ multiplex PCR; TCRdb's version includes in-frame clones alone and lacks a portion of them. The table shows some 130,000 clones, with roughly three quarters occurring only once. The chain joins TRBV21-1 to TRBJ1-1. TRBV21-1 is deemed a pseudogene. This TCR derives from a woman aged 70 to 79 with acute or convalescent COVID-19. The specimen sequenced was peripheral blood. The CDR3 loop is CASSNPSREVFQ.